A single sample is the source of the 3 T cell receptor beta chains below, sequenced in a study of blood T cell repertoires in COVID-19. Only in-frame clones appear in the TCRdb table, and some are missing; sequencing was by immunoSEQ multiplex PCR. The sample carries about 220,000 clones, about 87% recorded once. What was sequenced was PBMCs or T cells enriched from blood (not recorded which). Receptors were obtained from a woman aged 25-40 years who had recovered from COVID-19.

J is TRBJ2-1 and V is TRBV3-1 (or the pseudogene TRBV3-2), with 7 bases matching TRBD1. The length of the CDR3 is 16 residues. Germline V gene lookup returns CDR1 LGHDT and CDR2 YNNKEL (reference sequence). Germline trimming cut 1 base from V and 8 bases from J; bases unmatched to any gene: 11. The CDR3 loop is CASSQGRGPPGDEQFF. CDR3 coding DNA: TGTGCCAGCAGCCAAGGTAGGGGGCCACCAGGGGATGAGCAGTTCTTC.

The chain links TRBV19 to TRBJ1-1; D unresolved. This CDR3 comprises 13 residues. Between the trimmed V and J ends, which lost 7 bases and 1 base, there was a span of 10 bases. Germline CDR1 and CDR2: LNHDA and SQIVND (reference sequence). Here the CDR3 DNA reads TGTGCCAGTACTTTGGCCCCGAACACTGAAGCTTTCTTT. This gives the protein CASTLAPNTEAFF.

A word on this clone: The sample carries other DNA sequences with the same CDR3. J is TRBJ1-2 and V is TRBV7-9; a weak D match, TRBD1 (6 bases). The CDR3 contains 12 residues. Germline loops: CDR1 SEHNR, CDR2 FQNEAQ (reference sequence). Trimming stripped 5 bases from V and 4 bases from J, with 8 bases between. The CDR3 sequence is CASSLDSYGYTF. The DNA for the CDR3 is TGTGCCAGCAGCCTGGACAGCTATGGCTACACCTTC.